The 3 T cell receptor beta chains presented below share a single source sample, sequenced in a study of blood T cell repertoires in COVID-19 (dated by TCRdb to about 2020). The library was generated by the immunoSEQ multiplex PCR assay. TCRdb obtained this table from immuneACCESS and retained in-frame rearrangements with V and J assigned. These tables miss some clones; where compared with another copy, unresolved V genes account for less than half of the shortfall, and the remainder is unexplained. The sample records tens of thousands of clones, roughly 90% of which are singletons. Jointly, the top ten make up over 10% of the sample. Sample: peripheral blood. The receptors originated from an elderly man with acute or convalescent COVID-19.

This clone was counted once. CDR3 in DNA: TGTGCCAGCAGCTTAACAGGAGTGTACACCGGGGAGCTGTTTTTT. Residues: CASSLTGVYTGELFF. This chain joins TRBV7-8 and TRBJ2-2; tentatively, D is TRBD1 (5 bases). Trimming stripped 2 bases from V and 3 bases from J, with 10 bases between. Germline CDR1 is SGHVS and CDR2 is FQNEAQ. The CDR3 has 15 residues.

V usage is TRBV18 and J usage is TRBJ2-5; D is perhaps TRBD2 (5 bases). CDR3 length equals 13 residues. Germline V CDR1 and CDR2: KGHSH, LQKENI. Trimming removed 6 bases at V and 3 bases at J, with 11 bases between. The CDR3 DNA sequence: TGTGCCAGCTCCCAGGACTGGGAAGAGACCCAGTACTTC. The encoded protein is CASSQDWEETQYF.

The chain links TRBV10-3 to TRBJ2-5; tentatively, D is TRBD1 (6 bases). This CDR3 has 14 amino acids. V lost 10 bases and J lost 5, with 20 bases in between. The germline gives CDR1 ENHRY, CDR2 SYGVKD. The CDR3 DNA is TGTGCCAGCAGGCTGACAGGCGGGCAGGAGACCCAGTACTTC. It specifies CASRLTGGQETQYF.